The 17 T cell receptor beta chains reported below all come from one sample, sequenced in a study of shared clonotypes between healthy human individuals. Only in-frame clones appear in the TCRdb table, and some are missing; sequencing was by immunoSEQ multiplex PCR. The sample lists under 850,000 clones; around 93% were seen once. CD45RO-negative cells were positively selected for CCR7, leaving out terminally differentiated effector memory CD45RA+ cells. The sample taken for sequencing was naive CD8+ T cells sorted from blood. These TCRs come from a man younger than 40 in good health.

The rearrangement joins TRBV11-2 to TRBJ1-1; D is unclear. Trimming removed 6 bases from V and 4 bases from J, with 15 bases in between. This CDR3 is 14 amino acids long. Germline assignment: CDR1 SGHAT and CDR2 FQNNGV. CDR3 coding DNA: TGTGCCAGCAGTCACATCGCCGTAAGCACTGAAGCTTTCTTT. Its protein product is CASSHIAVSTEAFF.

V usage is TRBV30 and J usage is TRBJ1-2; D might be TRBD1 (6 bases). Germline lookup yields CDR1 GTSNPN and CDR2 SVGIG (reference sequence). Trimming left V 8 bases short and J 2 bases short, with 15 bases between. CDR3 length: 13 residues. DNA for the CDR3: TGTGCCCGATCATCAGGGACAAACTATGGCTACACCTTC. It encodes CARSSGTNYGYTF.

This clone has only one observation. Additional DNA sequences in this sample encode the identical CDR3. This chain links TRBV19 with TRBJ2-2, with D unresolved. Germline V gene sequence: CDR1 LNHDA, CDR2 SQIVND (reference sequence). The CDR3 spans 13 residues. The germline V and J ends were trimmed by 1 base and 6 bases, with 6 bases remaining between them. The CDR3 region has the DNA TGTGCCAGTAGTATAGTCGCTGCCGGGGAGCTGTTTTTT. Translating it yields CASSIVAAGELFF.

The chain has TRBV19 and TRBJ1-5; possibly TRBD1 for D (5 bases). Between the trimmed V and J ends, which lost 7 bases and 4 bases, there was a span of 17 bases. The CDR3 totals 15 residues. CDR1 and CDR2 from the germline V gene are LNHDA and SQIVND (reference sequence). The CDR3 sequence: CASTRTAGVNQPQHF. The CDR3 DNA reads TGTGCCAGTACTCGGACGGCGGGGGTAAATCAGCCCCAGCATTTT.

The chain couples TRBV7-8 to TRBJ2-1; 15 nucleotides agree with TRBD2. The CDR3 runs to 18 residues. The V segment lost 3 bases and the J segment 4 bases; nucleotides outside the gene matches: 7. Germline values: CDR1 SGHVS, CDR2 FQNEAQ. CDR3 loop: CASSFPGLAGGAYNEQFF. As DNA, the CDR3 is TGTGCCAGCAGCTTCCCGGGACTAGCGGGAGGAGCGTACAATGAGCAGTTCTTC.

This clone was seen a single time. The V and J genes are TRBV15 and TRBJ2-2; D gene uncertain. Germline V gene lookup returns CDR1 LNHNV and CDR2 YYDKDF (reference sequence). The CDR3 totals 17 residues. Trimming removed 0 bases from V and 1 base from J, with 12 bases in between. CDR3 nucleotide sequence: TGTGCCACCAGCAGAGATAGCATTGGCAGGAACACCGGGGAGCTGTTTTTT. Translating gives CATSRDSIGRNTGELFF.

The chain uses TRBV7-9 and TRBJ2-1, with D hard to call. The V gene's germline CDR1 is SEHNR and CDR2 FQNEAQ (reference sequence). The CDR3 has 13 amino acids. The ends were cut back, 1 base at V and 5 bases at J, with 6 bases in the middle. The DNA of the CDR3 is TGTGCCAGCAGCTTAGTCACCGACAATGAGCAGTTCTTC. It translates to CASSLVTDNEQFF.

This CDR3 reads CASSQGRDGRYMLNEKLFF. In DNA, the CDR3 is TGTGCCAGCAGCCAAGGGAGAGATGGCCGCTATATGCTTAATGAAAAACTGTTTTTT. The gene calls are TRBV14 and TRBJ1-4; D unresolved. V gave up 1 base and J gave up 4 bases, with 22 bases separating them. Germline V lookup: CDR1 SGHDN, CDR2 FVKESK. This CDR3 contains 19 residues.

In DNA form, the CDR3 reads TGTGCCACCAGCGCCCCCTCCGGGACTAGCGGGTTTGGTATCCACGAGCAGTACTTC. It yields the protein CATSAPSGTSGFGIHEQYF. This chain connects TRBV15 to TRBJ2-7; 12 positions match TRBD2. The V and J ends lost 5 bases and 5 bases, in that order; junction bases with no gene match: 19. Germline V gene lookup returns CDR1 LNHNV and CDR2 YYDKDF (reference sequence). This CDR3 contains 19 residues.

The gene calls are TRBV28 and TRBJ1-4; TRBD1 might be the D (5 bases). CDR1 is MDHEN, CDR2 SYDVKM, per germline. Trimming stripped 6 bases from V and 7 bases from J, with 24 bases between. This CDR3 spans 17 amino acids. CDR3 in amino acids: CASSPITTDPEREKLFF. DNA for the CDR3: TGTGCCAGCAGCCCAATCACGACAGATCCCGAACGTGAAAAACTGTTTTTT.

This chain uses TRBV7-9 with TRBJ1-4, with no clear D. Germline lookup yields CDR1 SEHNR and CDR2 FQNEAQ (reference sequence). V lost 5 bases and J lost 7, with 14 bases in between. The CDR3 loop spans 14 amino acids. The CDR3, as DNA: TGTGCCAGCAGCCAAACCGAGGAGAGTGAAAAACTGTTTTTT. This translates into CASSQTEESEKLFF. Combining the CDR3 with reference TRBV7-9 and TRBJ1-4 gives the whole variable domain DTGVSQNPRHKITKRGQNVTFRCDPISEHNRLYWYRQTLGQGPEFLTYFQNEAQLEKSRLLSDRFSAERPKGSFSTLEIQRTEQGDSAMYLCASSQTEESEKLFFGSGTQLSVL.

The chain uses TRBV29-1 and TRBJ2-7, with D perhaps TRBD2 (5 bases). The germline V gene has CDR1 SQVTM and CDR2 ANQGSEA. The length of the CDR3 is 12 residues. V lost 6 bases and J 3 bases, leaving 12 bases between the germline ends. CDR3 nucleotides: TGCAGCGTCCGGATCCGGGGCTACGAGCAGTACTTC. Translation: CSVRIRGYEQYF.

This rearrangement joins TRBV4-3 to TRBJ2-7; 8 positions agree with TRBD2. V lost 1 base to trimming and J lost 3 bases; unmatched junction nucleotides: 11. Germline V gene sequence: CDR1 LGHNA, CDR2 YSLEER. The CDR3 is made up of 17 amino acids. The CDR3 DNA is TGCGCCAGCAGCCAAGGGGACGCCTTAGCGGGAAACTACGAGCAGTACTTC. Amino acids: CASSQGDALAGNYEQYF.

The rearrangement links TRBV2 to TRBJ2-1, with D perhaps TRBD2 (6 bases). The CDR3 has 16 residues. The germline gives CDR1 SNHLY, CDR2 FYNNEI. V lost 4 bases, J lost 5 bases, and 18 bases lay in between. CDR3 sequence: CASSGPLAPSDNEQFF. The CDR3, as DNA: TGTGCCAGCAGTGGTCCCCTAGCGCCCTCGGACAATGAGCAGTTCTTC.

The chain links TRBV9 to TRBJ2-1; perhaps TRBD1 as D (5 bases). Germline V gene sequence: CDR1 SGDLS, CDR2 YYNGEE. The ends were cut back, 0 bases at V and 8 bases at J, with 21 bases in the middle. CDR3 length: 17 amino acids. CDR3 residues: CASSVGEAWGSLDEQFF. DNA of the CDR3: TGTGCCAGCAGCGTAGGGGAAGCCTGGGGCTCTCTCGATGAGCAGTTCTTC.

This chain connects TRBV5-4 to TRBJ2-3, with 14 bases identical to TRBD2. Germline lookup yields CDR1 SGHNT and CDR2 YYREEE (reference sequence). CDR3 length: 19 amino acids. J gave up 4 bases and V 4 bases, and 14 bases lay outside the gene matches. Here the CDR3 reads CASSPRPGTSGSMADTQYF. The DNA of the CDR3 is TGTGCCAGCAGCCCAAGACCCGGGACTAGCGGGAGTATGGCAGATACGCAGTATTTT.

V usage is TRBV5-6 and J usage is TRBJ2-1; TRBD1 might be the D (6 bases). V was trimmed by 3 bases and J by 5 bases, leaving 15 bases between them. In germline, CDR1 is SGHDT, CDR2 YYEEEE. The CDR3 totals 15 residues. CDR3 sequence (DNA): TGTGCCAGCAGCTCCCCCGGGACATCTAACAATGAGCAGTTCTTC. It encodes CASSSPGTSNNEQFF.